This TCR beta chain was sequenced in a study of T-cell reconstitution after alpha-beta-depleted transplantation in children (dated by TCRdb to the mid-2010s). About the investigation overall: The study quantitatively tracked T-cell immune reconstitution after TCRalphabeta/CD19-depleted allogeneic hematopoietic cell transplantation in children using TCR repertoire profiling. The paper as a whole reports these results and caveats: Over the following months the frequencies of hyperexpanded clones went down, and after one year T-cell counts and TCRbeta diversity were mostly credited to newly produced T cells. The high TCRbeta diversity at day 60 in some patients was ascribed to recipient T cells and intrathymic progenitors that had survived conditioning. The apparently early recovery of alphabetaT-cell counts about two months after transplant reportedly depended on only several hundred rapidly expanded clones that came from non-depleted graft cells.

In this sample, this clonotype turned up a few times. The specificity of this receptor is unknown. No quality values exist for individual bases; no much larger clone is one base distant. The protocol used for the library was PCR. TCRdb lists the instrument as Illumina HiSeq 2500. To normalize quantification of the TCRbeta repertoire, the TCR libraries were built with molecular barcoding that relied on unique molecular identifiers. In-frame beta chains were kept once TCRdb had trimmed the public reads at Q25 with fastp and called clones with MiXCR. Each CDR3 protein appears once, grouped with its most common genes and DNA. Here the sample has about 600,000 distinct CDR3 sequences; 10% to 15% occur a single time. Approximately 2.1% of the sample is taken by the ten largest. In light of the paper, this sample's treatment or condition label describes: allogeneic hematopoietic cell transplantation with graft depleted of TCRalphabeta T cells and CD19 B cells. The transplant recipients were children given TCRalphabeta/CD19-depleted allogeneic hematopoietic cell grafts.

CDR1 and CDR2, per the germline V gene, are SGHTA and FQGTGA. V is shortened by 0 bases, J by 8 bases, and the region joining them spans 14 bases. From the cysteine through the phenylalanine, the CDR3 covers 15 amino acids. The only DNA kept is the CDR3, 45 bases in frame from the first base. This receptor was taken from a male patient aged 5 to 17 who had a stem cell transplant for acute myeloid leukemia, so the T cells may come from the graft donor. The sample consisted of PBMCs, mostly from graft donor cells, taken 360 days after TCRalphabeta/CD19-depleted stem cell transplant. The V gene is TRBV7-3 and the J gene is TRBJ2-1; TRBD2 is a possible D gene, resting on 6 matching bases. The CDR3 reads CASSLTGLAPDEQFF. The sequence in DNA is TGTGCCAGCAGCTTAACGGGACTCGCCCCTGATGAGCAGTTCTTC.